Each of the 8 T cell receptor beta chains below was sequenced from the same sample in a study of blood T cell repertoires in COVID-19. The method was immunoSEQ multiplex PCR; TCRdb's version includes in-frame clones alone and lacks a portion of them. This sample has over 250,000 clones, with about 90% found just once. The sample taken for sequencing was PBMCs or T cells enriched from blood (not recorded which). The receptors stem from a woman younger than 45 who had recovered from COVID-19.

The genes are TRBV7-9 and TRBJ1-6; D possibly corresponds to TRBD1 (5 bases). Germline assignment: CDR1 SEHNR and CDR2 FQNEAQ (reference sequence). Trimming stripped 0 bases from V and 7 bases from J, with 13 bases between. The CDR3 spans 16 residues. CDR3 region: CASSLAPGLGNSPLHF. In nucleotides, the CDR3 is TGTGCCAGCAGCTTAGCGCCAGGGTTGGGCAATTCACCCCTCCACTTT.

The chain employs TRBV28 and TRBJ2-5; 9 bases line up with TRBD1. CDR1 is MDHEN, CDR2 SYDVKM, per germline. With 5 bases clipped from V and 3 bases from J, the junction kept 4 bases outside the gene matches. The CDR3 totals 14 residues. CDR3 residues: CASSDRTGEETQYF. The CDR3 DNA is TGTGCCAGCAGTGATCGGACAGGGGAAGAGACCCAGTACTTC.

This chain joins TRBV6-5 and TRBJ1-1; a possible D gene is TRBD1 (6 bases). V lost 7 bases to trimming and J lost 1 base, with 16 bases between them. This CDR3 is built from 15 residues. Germline CDR1 is MNHEY and CDR2 is SVGAGI. This chain's CDR3 is CASTPPGQPNTEAFF. The CDR3 DNA sequence: TGTGCCAGCACGCCCCCCGGACAGCCGAACACTGAAGCTTTCTTT.

This chain links TRBV4-1 with TRBJ2-3; the D is unclear. Trimming took off 4 bases at V and 6 bases at J, with 8 bases between the two ends. The CDR3 totals 12 residues. The germline V gene has CDR1 MGHRA and CDR2 YSYEKL. The CDR3: CASSPTTDTQYF. In nucleotides, the CDR3 is TGCGCCAGCAGCCCCACTACGGATACGCAGTATTTT.

CDR3 in amino acids: CASSSIKAGQGVEKLFF. The CDR3 DNA follows: TGTGCCAGCAGCTCCATCAAGGCCGGACAGGGTGTAGAAAAACTGTTTTTT. This rearrangement joins TRBV5-5 to TRBJ1-4; TRBD1 agrees at 8 bases. This CDR3 is 17 amino acids long. V lost 3 bases to trimming and J lost 8 bases; unmatched junction nucleotides: 15. CDR1 is SGHKS and CDR2 is YYEKEE in the germline V gene (reference sequence).

V is TRBV18 and J is TRBJ1-5; maybe TRBD1 (5 bases). The CDR3 is 13 amino acids. Between the trimmed V and J ends, which lost 2 bases and 6 bases, there was a span of 8 bases. The germline V gene has CDR1 KGHSH and CDR2 LQKENI. CDR3 coding DNA: TGTGCCAGCTCACCAGGGGCCCCTCAGCCCCAGCATTTT. This sequence encodes CASSPGAPQPQHF. Full variable domain (remainder filled in from reference TRBV18 and TRBJ1-5): NAGVMQNPRHLVRRRGQEARLRCSPMKGHSHVYWYRQLPEEGLKFMVYLQKENIIDESGMPKERFSAEFPKEGPSILRIQQVVRGDSAAYFCASSPGAPQPQHFGDGTRLSIL.

V and J are TRBV5-4 and TRBJ2-7, with TRBD1 matching over 8 bases. This CDR3 spans 16 amino acids. Losses at the gene ends were 0 bases for V and 6 bases for J; bases not matched to a gene: 11. Germline loops: CDR1 SGHNT, CDR2 YYREEE (reference sequence). The CDR3 reads CASSLDPMGTGSEQYF. CDR3 nucleotides: TGTGCCAGCAGCTTGGATCCCATGGGGACAGGCTCCGAGCAGTACTTC.

The chain couples TRBV29-1 to TRBJ2-7, with 10 bases fitting TRBD1. The CDR3 is 14 residues long. The germline V gene encodes CDR1 SQVTM and CDR2 ANQGSEA. The ends lost 0 bases at V and 2 bases at J; junction bases unmatched: 1. This CDR3 reads CSVEEGTGAYEQYF. The DNA of the CDR3 is TGCAGCGTTGAAGAAGGGACAGGGGCCTACGAGCAGTACTTC.